This is a list of T cell receptor beta chains from one sample in a study of regulatory T cells in long-lasting Graves disease. TCRdb itself ran the multiplex PCR reads through MiXCR, one entry per CDR3 protein. Of approximately 360,000 distinct CDR3 sequences listed, about 10% are singletons. Separately, the same data were catalogued under a study of T cells in Graves' hyperthyroidism and ophthalmopathy.

Sequenced material: peripheral blood mononuclear cells (PBMCs), taken at new diagnosis, from a patient treated with antithyroid drugs. These receptors all stem from a young woman with Graves disease. Both conserved end residues are part of each CDR3. The D gene is left open where the match is weak. Clone size appears in some rows only: once, few, many, or a class for an expanded clone.

d_gene: .
v_gene: TRBV6-1
j_gene: TRBJ2-3
abundance: .
CDR3aa: CAVSSDTSTDTQYF
CDR3nt: TGTGCCGTATCATCGGACACTAGCACAGATACGCAGTATTTT

d_gene: .
v_gene: TRBV7-9
j_gene: TRBJ2-7
abundance: many
CDR3aa: CASSPRGGKAYEQYF
CDR3nt: TGTGCCAGCAGCCCCCGTGGAGGCAAGGCCTACGAGCAGTACTTC

d_gene: .
v_gene: TRBV14
j_gene: TRBJ1-6
abundance: many
CDR3aa: CASSQEGFYNSPLHF
CDR3nt: TGTGCCAGCAGCCAAGAGGGTTTCTATAATTCACCCCTCCACTTT

d_gene: .
v_gene: TRBV6-2/TRBV6-3
j_gene: TRBJ2-4
abundance: .
CDR3aa: CASSYSTSDIQYF
CDR3nt: TGTGCCAGCAGTTACTCGACGAGTGACATTCAGTACTTC

d_gene: TRBD1
v_gene: TRBV6-1
j_gene: TRBJ2-7
abundance: many
CDR3aa: CASSPDRVLKSHYEQYF
CDR3nt: TGTGCCAGCAGTCCCGACAGGGTATTAAAGTCCCACTACGAGCAGTACTTC

d_gene: .
v_gene: TRBV3-1
j_gene: TRBJ2-2
abundance: .
CDR3aa: CASSPQNSGRELFF
CDR3nt: TGTGCCAGCAGCCCCCAAAACTCCGGGAGGGAGCTGTTTTTT

d_gene: .
v_gene: TRBV28
j_gene: TRBJ1-2
abundance: many
CDR3aa: CASSFLVINYGYTF
CDR3nt: TGTGCCAGCAGTTTCCTTGTGATTAACTATGGCTACACCTTC

d_gene: .
v_gene: TRBV7-3
j_gene: TRBJ2-1
abundance: .
CDR3aa: CASSQGLAWEQFF
CDR3nt: TGTGCCAGCAGCCAAGGGCTAGCATGGGAGCAGTTCTTC

d_gene: TRBD2
v_gene: TRBV20-1
j_gene: TRBJ2-1
abundance: few
CDR3aa: CSAVAGGSYNEQFF
CDR3nt: TGCAGTGCCGTGGCGGGGGGCTCCTACAATGAGCAGTTCTTC

d_gene: .
v_gene: TRBV12-3/TRBV12-4
j_gene: TRBJ1-2
abundance: .
CDR3aa: CASTAGGYGYTF
CDR3nt: TGTGCCAGCACCGCCGGGGGTTATGGCTACACCTTC

d_gene: .
v_gene: TRBV7-2
j_gene: TRBJ2-2
abundance: many
CDR3aa: CASSFQIITGELFF
CDR3nt: TGTGCCAGCAGCTTTCAAATCATCACCGGGGAGCTGTTTTTT

d_gene: .
v_gene: TRBV15
j_gene: TRBJ2-4
abundance: many
CDR3aa: CATSRDQRLVNPFLAKNIQYF
CDR3nt: TGTGCCACCAGCAGAGACCAACGTCTAGTGAATCCCTTCCTAGCCAAAAACATTCAGTACTTC

d_gene: .
v_gene: TRBV27
j_gene: TRBJ2-2
abundance: many
CDR3aa: CASRFHGELFF
CDR3nt: TGTGCCAGCAGATTTCACGGGGAGCTGTTTTTT

d_gene: TRBD1
v_gene: TRBV28
j_gene: TRBJ2-5
abundance: many
CDR3aa: CASPPGTGAEETQYF
CDR3nt: TGTGCCAGCCCCCCGGGGACAGGGGCCGAAGAGACCCAGTACTTC

d_gene: .
v_gene: TRBV6-1
j_gene: TRBJ1-1
abundance: many
CDR3aa: CASSNRRETEAFF
CDR3nt: TGTGCCAGCAGCAACCGCAGGGAAACTGAAGCTTTCTTT

d_gene: TRBD2
v_gene: TRBV27
j_gene: TRBJ2-1
abundance: many
CDR3aa: CASTGLAGGSEQFF
CDR3nt: TGTGCCAGCACCGGACTAGCGGGGGGGAGTGAGCAGTTCTTC

d_gene: .
v_gene: TRBV7-2
j_gene: TRBJ2-2
abundance: many
CDR3aa: CASSSRFTGELFF
CDR3nt: TGTGCCAGCAGCTCCCGATTTACCGGGGAGCTGTTTTTT

d_gene: .
v_gene: TRBV28
j_gene: TRBJ2-6
abundance: many
CDR3aa: CASSLGPQSGANVLTF
CDR3nt: TGTGCCAGCAGTTTGGGACCTCAATCTGGGGCCAACGTCCTGACTTTC

d_gene: TRBD1
v_gene: TRBV19
j_gene: TRBJ2-1
abundance: .
CDR3aa: CASSIRQGGTGAYNEQFF
CDR3nt: TGTGCCAGTAGTATCCGTCAAGGCGGGACAGGGGCCTACAATGAGCAGTTCTTC

d_gene: TRBD1
v_gene: TRBV9
j_gene: TRBJ2-1
abundance: few
CDR3aa: CASSDGTGDEQFF
CDR3nt: TGTGCCAGCAGCGACGGAACAGGGGATGAGCAGTTCTTC

d_gene: .
v_gene: TRBV27
j_gene: TRBJ1-1
abundance: many
CDR3aa: CASSSQGTTEAFF
CDR3nt: TGTGCCAGCAGTTCGCAGGGGACCACTGAAGCTTTCTTT

d_gene: TRBD1
v_gene: TRBV19
j_gene: TRBJ2-2
abundance: few
CDR3aa: CASSSRWDREDTGELFF
CDR3nt: TGTGCCAGTAGTAGTCGCTGGGACAGGGAAGACACCGGGGAGCTGTTTTTT

d_gene: .
v_gene: TRBV3-1
j_gene: TRBJ2-7
abundance: many
CDR3aa: CASSRRSYEQYF
CDR3nt: TGTGCCAGCAGCCGGAGGTCCTACGAGCAGTACTTC

d_gene: .
v_gene: TRBV28
j_gene: TRBJ2-2
abundance: many
CDR3aa: CASSILRQSTGELFF
CDR3nt: TGTGCCAGCAGTATACTACGTCAGTCCACCGGGGAGCTGTTTTTT

d_gene: .
v_gene: TRBV28
j_gene: TRBJ2-1
abundance: .
CDR3aa: CASSTKANEQFF
CDR3nt: TGTGCCAGCAGCACCAAGGCCAATGAGCAGTTCTTC

d_gene: TRBD1
v_gene: TRBV6-1
j_gene: TRBJ2-3
abundance: many
CDR3aa: CASSDSLWNRGITNPSTDTQYF
CDR3nt: TGTGCCAGCAGTGACTCTCTTTGGAACAGGGGCATCACTAATCCTAGCACAGATACGCAGTATTTT

d_gene: .
v_gene: TRBV20-1
j_gene: TRBJ2-5
abundance: .
CDR3aa: CSARDFTGGEETQYF
CDR3nt: TGCAGTGCTAGAGATTTTACAGGGGGGGAAGAGACCCAGTACTTC

d_gene: TRBD1
v_gene: TRBV4-1
j_gene: TRBJ1-3
abundance: few
CDR3aa: CASSRPRGQTGNTIYF
CDR3nt: TGCGCCAGCAGCAGACCCCGGGGACAGACTGGAAACACCATATATTTT

d_gene: TRBD2
v_gene: TRBV20-1
j_gene: TRBJ2-1
abundance: many
CDR3aa: CSATTTSGAQHVQTPPFDNEQFF
CDR3nt: TGCAGTGCCACAACGACTAGCGGGGCCCAACACGTCCAGACCCCCCCTTTCGACAATGAGCAGTTCTTC

d_gene: .
v_gene: TRBV10-1
j_gene: TRBJ1-1
abundance: many
CDR3aa: CASSESTGNTEAFF
CDR3nt: TGCGCCAGCAGTGAGTCGACAGGGAACACTGAAGCTTTCTTT

d_gene: TRBD1
v_gene: TRBV19
j_gene: TRBJ2-2
abundance: .
CDR3aa: CASSRGQGLNTGELFF
CDR3nt: TGTGCCAGTAGTAGAGGACAGGGGCTGAACACCGGGGAGCTGTTTTTT

d_gene: TRBD1
v_gene: TRBV30
j_gene: TRBJ1-2
abundance: many
CDR3aa: CAWSLPDRGYGYTF
CDR3nt: TGTGCCTGGAGTTTACCGGACAGGGGCTATGGCTACACCTTC

d_gene: .
v_gene: TRBV5-6
j_gene: TRBJ2-3
abundance: many
CDR3aa: CASSFHTDTQYF
CDR3nt: TGTGCCAGCAGCTTCCATACAGATACGCAGTATTTT

d_gene: .
v_gene: TRBV6-7
j_gene: TRBJ1-2
abundance: many
CDR3aa: CASSYGEPNYGYTF
CDR3nt: TGTGCCAGCAGTTACGGGGAGCCTAACTATGGCTACACCTTC

d_gene: .
v_gene: TRBV4-2
j_gene: TRBJ2-1
abundance: many
CDR3aa: CASSPSLAYGNEQFF
CDR3nt: TGTGCCAGCAGCCCATCACTAGCCTACGGGAATGAGCAGTTCTTC

d_gene: TRBD1
v_gene: TRBV7-2
j_gene: TRBJ2-7
abundance: many
CDR3aa: CASSLASSGGTYEQYF
CDR3nt: TGTGCCAGCAGCTTAGCGTCATCAGGGGGCACCTACGAGCAGTACTTC

d_gene: TRBD2
v_gene: TRBV20-1
j_gene: TRBJ2-5
abundance: few
CDR3aa: CSATPREQQETQYF
CDR3nt: TGCAGTGCTACCCCGCGGGAGCAGCAAGAGACCCAGTACTTC

d_gene: .
v_gene: TRBV6-2/TRBV6-3
j_gene: TRBJ1-5
abundance: .
CDR3aa: CASSYPNRAYQPQHF
CDR3nt: TGTGCCAGCAGTTACCCAAACAGGGCATACCAGCCCCAGCATTTT

d_gene: .
v_gene: TRBV19
j_gene: TRBJ2-7
abundance: many
CDR3aa: CASTMGRSSYEQYF
CDR3nt: TGTGCCAGTACCATGGGGAGGAGTAGCTACGAGCAGTACTTC

d_gene: .
v_gene: TRBV4-3
j_gene: TRBJ1-1
abundance: many
CDR3aa: CASSQETQRITEAFF
CDR3nt: TGCGCCAGCAGCCAAGAGACCCAGAGGATCACTGAAGCTTTCTTT

d_gene: .
v_gene: TRBV2
j_gene: TRBJ2-1
abundance: many
CDR3aa: CASVLNRNEQFF
CDR3nt: TGTGCCAGTGTCTTAAACCGGAATGAGCAGTTCTTC

d_gene: .
v_gene: TRBV12-5
j_gene: TRBJ2-3
abundance: many
CDR3aa: CASAQGFKASTDTQYF
CDR3nt: TGTGCTAGTGCCCAGGGGTTCAAGGCAAGCACAGATACGCAGTATTTT

d_gene: .
v_gene: TRBV7-6
j_gene: TRBJ1-2
abundance: .
CDR3aa: CASSYTGFGYGYTF
CDR3nt: TGTGCCAGCAGCTATACAGGGTTCGGCTATGGCTACACCTTC

d_gene: TRBD1
v_gene: TRBV30
j_gene: TRBJ1-1
abundance: many
CDR3aa: CAWSRRDRVNTEAFF
CDR3nt: TGTGCCTGGAGCCGCCGGGACAGAGTGAACACTGAAGCTTTCTTT

d_gene: .
v_gene: TRBV6-5
j_gene: TRBJ2-7
abundance: many
CDR3aa: CASSLGRIYEQYF
CDR3nt: TGTGCCAGCAGTTTAGGGAGAATCTACGAGCAGTACTTC

d_gene: TRBD1
v_gene: TRBV28
j_gene: TRBJ2-7
abundance: many
CDR3aa: CASSPRTGLGRYEQYF
CDR3nt: TGTGCCAGCAGTCCACGGACAGGGTTGGGACGCTACGAGCAGTACTTC

d_gene: .
v_gene: TRBV10-3
j_gene: TRBJ2-7
abundance: many
CDR3aa: CAISANRGQTYEQYF
CDR3nt: TGTGCCATCAGTGCGAACCGGGGGCAAACCTACGAGCAGTACTTC

d_gene: TRBD2
v_gene: TRBV27
j_gene: TRBJ2-3
abundance: many
CDR3aa: CASSPGLAGLTDTQYF
CDR3nt: TGTGCCAGCAGTCCCGGACTAGCGGGGCTCACAGATACGCAGTATTTT

d_gene: .
v_gene: TRBV18
j_gene: TRBJ2-1
abundance: many
CDR3aa: CASSYGGSSYNEQFF
CDR3nt: TGTGCCAGCTCCTATGGGGGGAGCTCCTACAATGAGCAGTTCTTC

d_gene: .
v_gene: TRBV28
j_gene: TRBJ2-1
abundance: many
CDR3aa: CASSTNSGTPYNEQFF
CDR3nt: TGTGCCAGCAGTACCAACTCAGGGACCCCTTACAATGAGCAGTTCTTC

d_gene: .
v_gene: TRBV5-1
j_gene: TRBJ2-7
abundance: .
CDR3aa: CASSLNDEQYF
CDR3nt: TGCGCCAGCAGCTTGAACGACGAGCAGTACTTC

d_gene: TRBD1
v_gene: TRBV6-1
j_gene: TRBJ1-4
abundance: .
CDR3aa: CASGSGQSYEKLFF
CDR3nt: TGTGCCAGCGGCTCGGGACAGAGTTATGAAAAACTGTTTTTT

d_gene: .
v_gene: TRBV28
j_gene: TRBJ1-5
abundance: many
CDR3aa: CASSLSHDKAQHF
CDR3nt: TGTGCCAGCAGTTTATCACATGACAAGGCCCAGCATTTT

d_gene: .
v_gene: TRBV7-2
j_gene: TRBJ2-1
abundance: many
CDR3aa: CASSLGLPEADEQFF
CDR3nt: TGTGCCAGCAGCTTAGGATTGCCCGAGGCAGATGAGCAGTTCTTC

d_gene: .
v_gene: TRBV4-1
j_gene: TRBJ1-5
abundance: few
CDR3aa: CASSQDGINQPQHF
CDR3nt: TGCGCCAGCAGCCAAGACGGGATCAATCAGCCCCAGCATTTT